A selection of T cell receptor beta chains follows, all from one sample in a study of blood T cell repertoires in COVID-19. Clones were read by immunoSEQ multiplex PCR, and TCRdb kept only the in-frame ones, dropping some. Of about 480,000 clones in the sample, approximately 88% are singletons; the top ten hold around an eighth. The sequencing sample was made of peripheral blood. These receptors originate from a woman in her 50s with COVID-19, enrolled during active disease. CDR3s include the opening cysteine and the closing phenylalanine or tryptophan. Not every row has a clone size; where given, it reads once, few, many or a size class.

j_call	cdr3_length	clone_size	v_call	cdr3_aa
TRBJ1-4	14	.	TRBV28	CASSSDRGSEKLFF
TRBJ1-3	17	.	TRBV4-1	CASSHPGQGLSGNTIYF
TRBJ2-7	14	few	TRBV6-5	CASSQGGISYEQYF
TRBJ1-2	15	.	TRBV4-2	CASSPKSGQEPGYTF
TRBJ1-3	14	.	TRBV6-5	CASSYTGTGNTIYF
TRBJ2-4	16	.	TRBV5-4	CASSIWTGRSTNIQYF
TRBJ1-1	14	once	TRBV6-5	CASSPRRKNTEAFF
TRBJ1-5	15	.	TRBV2	CASSVTGGLNQPQHF
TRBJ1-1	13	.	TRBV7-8	CASSPPPGTEAFF
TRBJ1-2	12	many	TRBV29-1	CSVSSGTDVYTF